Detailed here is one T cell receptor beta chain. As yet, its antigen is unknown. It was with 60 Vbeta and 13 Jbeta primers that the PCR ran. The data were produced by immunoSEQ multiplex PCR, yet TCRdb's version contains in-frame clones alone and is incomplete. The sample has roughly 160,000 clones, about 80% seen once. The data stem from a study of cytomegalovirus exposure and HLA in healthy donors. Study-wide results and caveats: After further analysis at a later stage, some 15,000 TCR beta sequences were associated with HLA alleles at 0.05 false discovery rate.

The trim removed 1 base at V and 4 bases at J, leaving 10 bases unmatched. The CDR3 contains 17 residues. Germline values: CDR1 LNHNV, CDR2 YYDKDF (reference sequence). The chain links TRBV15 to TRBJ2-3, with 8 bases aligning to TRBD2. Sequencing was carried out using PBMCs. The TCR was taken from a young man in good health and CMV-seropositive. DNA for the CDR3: TGTGCCACCAGCAGAGCCTTAAGGCCGGGGGGGGCAGATACGCAGTATTTT. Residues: CATSRALRPGGADTQYF.